Following are 30 T cell receptor beta chains from one sample sequenced in a study of tumor-infiltrating lymphocytes in primary liver carcinoma. Unsorted bulk tissue, roughly 20-32 mg of it, served as the source for co-extraction of RNA and DNA. Synthesis of TCR beta cDNA was carried out from 450 to 650 ng total RNA with a constant-region primer. Construction of TCR beta libraries relied on three successive nested multiplex PCR rounds employing slightly modified ARM-PCR. It was with TRBV1-TRBV30 forward primers and a C-beta reverse primer that the first two PCR rounds were run, at roughly 11 cycles each. TCRdb called the multiplex PCR reads again in MiXCR, with one record for every CDR3 protein. The sample holds around 22,000 distinct CDR3 sequences, 80% seen once. The specimen sequenced was liver tumor tissue from sampling region 2. As to subset: tumor region T2, inferior pole. The receptors here all came from a young woman with primary liver carcinoma and hepatitis B virus infection.

A few counts support this clonotype. With a much larger clone just one base away, this may be a read error. The CDR3 nucleotides are TGTGTCAGCACCCCGGGCTTCAACTACGAGCAGTACTTC. The encoded protein is CVSTPGFNYEQYF. V usage is TRBV2 and J usage is TRBJ2-7; D not resolved. Per the germline V gene, CDR1 is SNHLY and CDR2 is FYNNEI. CDR3 size: 13 residues.

This clonotype is categorized as medium-sized. This chain joins TRBV11-2 and TRBJ2-2; 9 bases agree with TRBD2. The ends lost 1 base at V and 5 bases at J; junction bases unmatched: 5. The CDR3 sequence is 16 residues long. Germline CDR1 SGHAT, CDR2 FQNNGV. CDR3 region: CASSLVALAGTGELFF. In nucleotides, the CDR3 is TGTGCCAGCAGCTTAGTGGCGCTAGCGGGAACCGGGGAGCTGTTTTTT.

About this clonotype itself: Its ends do not fully match the called genes, so a read error is possible. The chain recombines TRBV11-1 with TRBJ2-4, with D possibly being TRBD1 (6 bases). Germline CDR1 is SGHAT and CDR2 is FQDESV (reference sequence). This CDR3 comprises 15 residues. The CDR3, as DNA: TGTGTCAGCAGCTTAGCCGGGACATGTTATGGCATTGAGTACTTC. It specifies CVSSLAGTCYGIEYF.

This clonotype occurred a few times. Germline is not matched at one junction end, which may reflect a read error. The chain employs TRBV5-6 and TRBJ2-1; no definite D call. CDR3 length equals 13 residues. CDR1 SGHDT and CDR2 YYEEEE come from the germline V gene. The CDR3 DNA sequence: TGTGCCAGCAGCCCATTGGCCTACGATGAGCAGTTCTTC. Protein sequence: CASSPLAYDEQFF.

This clonotype showed up many times. V and J are TRBV5-1 and TRBJ2-7; 12 bases agree with TRBD2. The CDR3 sequence is 17 residues long. From germline, CDR1 is SGHRS and CDR2 YFSETQ. V shed 0 bases, J shed 3 bases, and the junction held 7 bases outside the gene matches. In DNA, the CDR3 is TGCGCCAGCAGCTTGGAGTGGCTAGCGGGAGGGGGCTACGAGCAGTACTTC. Translated, it gives CASSLEWLAGGGYEQYF.

Regarding this clonotype: At one of its ends the junction is not consistent with the germline gene, which may arise from a read error. This chain uses TRBV11-1 with TRBJ2-7, with a tentative D call TRBD2 (5 bases). Germline values: CDR1 SGHAT, CDR2 FQDESV (reference sequence). CDR3 length: 14 amino acids. The CDR3 reads CASSIATASYGQCF. In DNA form, the CDR3 reads TGTGCCAGCAGCATAGCGACGGCCTCCTACGGGCAGTGCTTC.

This chain connects TRBV4-2 to TRBJ1-1; D is unclear. Looked up from germline, CDR1 is LGHNA and CDR2 is YNFKEQ. V lost 4 bases and J 4 bases, leaving 19 bases between the germline ends. The CDR3 has 16 residues. The CDR3 nucleotides read TGTGCCAGCAGCCCCGTCGTGGGAAGAGGGATCACTGAAGCTTTCTTT. This translates into CASSPVVGRGITEAFF.

Regarding this clonotype: Sequence at one end of the junction differs from germline and may be a read error. This chain connects TRBV5-5 to TRBJ1-3, with D unclear. The CDR3 covers 14 residues. Germline CDR1 SGHKS, CDR2 YYEKEE (reference sequence). The CDR3 here is CASGLGGSGNAIYF. As DNA, the CDR3 is TGTGCCAGCGGCTTGGGCGGCTCTGGAAACGCTATATATTTT.

This chain links TRBV28 with TRBJ2-3, with 12 bases matching TRBD2. Germline V lookup: CDR1 MDHEN, CDR2 SYDVKM. V lost 5 bases, J lost 2 bases, and 8 bases stayed unmatched. The CDR3 is made up of 17 amino acids. The chain's CDR3 is CASSPETSGSITDTQYF. The CDR3 DNA follows: TGTGCCAGCAGTCCCGAGACTAGCGGGAGTATCACAGATACGCAGTATTTT.

This clonotype was counted a few times. The rearrangement links TRBV10-3 to TRBJ2-1, with D uncertain. The germline V and J ends were trimmed by 7 bases and 8 bases, with 18 bases remaining between them. This CDR3 has 14 amino acids. CDR1 is ENHRY and CDR2 is SYGVKD in the germline V gene. CDR3 protein: CAINPTVTRDEQFF. Here the CDR3 DNA reads TGTGCCATCAATCCTACGGTGACCCGGGATGAGCAGTTCTTC.

On this clonotype itself: The junction differs from germline at one of its ends, possibly a read error. The V gene is TRBV4-3, the J gene TRBJ2-3; D is ambiguous. The CDR3 is 18 amino acids. CDR1 LGHNA and CDR2 YSLEER come from the germline V gene. In DNA, the CDR3 is TGCGCCAGCAGCCAGTCGGTCTGGCTGCGTGATCCCTATGATACGCGGTATTTT. It is translated as CASSQSVWLRDPYDTRYF.

A word on this clonotype: The CDR3 ends on some other residue instead of the conserved phenylalanine or tryptophan, so this is likely a read error. The gene calls are TRBV5-4 and TRBJ2-3; D might be TRBD1 (5 bases). This CDR3 comprises 17 residues. Germline V gene data show CDR1 as SGHNT and CDR2 as YYREEE (reference sequence). CDR3 nucleotide sequence: TGCGCCAGAAGCGTAGACGGACACCCTCCACCCACAGATACGCAGTATTCT. It specifies CARSVDGHPPPTDTQYS.

In regard to this clonotype: The junction departs from germline at one end; a sequencing error may be responsible. V is TRBV11-1 and J is TRBJ2-7, with no clear D. The CDR3 is 13 residues long. Germline loops: CDR1 SGHAT, CDR2 FQDESV (reference sequence). This CDR3 is CSSSLGYLRELYF. CDR3 coding DNA: TGTTCCAGCAGCTTAGGATACCTCCGTGAGCTGTACTTT. The variable domain in full, completed from reference TRBV11-1 and TRBJ2-7, reads EAEVAQSPRYKITEKSQAVAFWCDPISGHATLYWYRQILGQGPELLVQFQDESVVDDSQLPKDRFSAERLKGVDSTLKIQPAELGDSAMYLCSSSLGYLRELYFGPGTRLTVT.

The rearrangement uses TRBV4-3 and TRBJ2-7; 7 nucleotides line up with TRBD2. This CDR3 has 18 residues. Germline V gene data show CDR1 as LGHNA and CDR2 as YSLEER. DNA for the CDR3: TGCGTCAACAGCCAAGCTGTGACGGGGGGTCACATTAGTTACGAGCAGTACTTC. Translated, it gives CVNSQAVTGGHISYEQYF.

Worth noting for this clonotype: A junction end diverges from the germline sequence, so it may reflect a read error. J is TRBJ1-1 and V is TRBV12-3 or TRBV12-4; TRBD1 is a possible D gene (5 bases). The CDR3 runs to 14 residues. The DNA for the CDR3 is TGTGCCGGCAGTTTGGATGGGGGTGGCATTGAAGCTTTCTTT. Its protein product is CAGSLDGGGIEAFF.

This rearrangement joins TRBV10-3 to TRBJ2-3; 7 bases are shared with TRBD1. The CDR3 has 15 amino acids. J gave up 6 bases and V 3 bases, and 9 bases lay outside the gene matches. CDR1 and CDR2 (germline): ENHRY, SYGVKD. The CDR3 is CAISDPETGTDTQYF. The CDR3 bases are TGTGCCATCAGTGATCCCGAGACAGGGACCGATACGCAGTATTTT.

The chain recombines TRBV11-2 with TRBJ2-1; D is possibly TRBD2 (6 bases). The CDR3 is 13 amino acids. V was pared by 7 bases and J by 9 bases, with 16 bases between. The germline CDR1 and CDR2 sequences are SGHAT and FQNNGV. The CDR3 DNA is TGTGCCAGCAATTTAGGGCGGGGATTTGAGCAGTTCTTC. It encodes CASNLGRGFEQFF.

V and J are TRBV29-1 and TRBJ1-1; the D is unclear. This CDR3 is built from 12 residues. V shed 6 bases and J shed 4 bases, with 12 bases lying between them. In germline, CDR1 is SQVTM, CDR2 ANQGSEA. CDR3 amino acids: CSVGTRSTEAFF. The CDR3 region has the DNA TGCAGCGTCGGTACAAGGAGCACTGAAGCTTTCTTT.

Details on this clonotype: The final CDR3 position lacks the conserved phenylalanine or tryptophan, pointing to a likely read error. V and J are TRBV11-2 and TRBJ2-5; D gene unclear. The CDR3 has 13 amino acids. The germline V gene encodes CDR1 SGHAT and CDR2 FQNNGV. As DNA, the CDR3 is TGTGCCATCAGCCCTAGGCAGATAGAGACCCAGTACTCC. Translation: CAISPRQIETQYS.

On this clonotype: A read error is likely, as this CDR3 ends without the conserved phenylalanine or tryptophan. The chain carries TRBV5-5 and TRBJ1-6, with D unclear. Germline CDR1 is SGHKS and CDR2 is YYEKEE (reference sequence). The CDR3 length is 14 residues. CDR3 in amino acids: CASRLDVSNSPLHH. CDR3 DNA: TGTGCCAGCAGGTTGGACGTCAGTAATTCACCCCTCCACCAT.

On this clonotype: At one end the junction does not follow the germline gene, possibly because of a read error. J is TRBJ2-5 and V is TRBV12-3 or TRBV12-4; TRBD1 or TRBD2 may be the D gene (6 bases each). The CDR3 is made up of 15 amino acids. The CDR3 DNA sequence: TGTGCCAGCAACACCAACCCCGGGGGCGAAGAGACCCACTACTTC. Translation: CASNTNPGGEETHYF.

In regard to this clonotype: Since the CDR3 does not end with the conserved phenylalanine or tryptophan, this likely comes from a read error. The chain links TRBV6-2 or TRBV6-3 to TRBJ1-5; 7 bases are shared with TRBD1. CDR1 and CDR2 (germline): MNHEY, SVGEGT. The CDR3 runs 13 residues. The CDR3 DNA reads TGTGCCAGCAGTTACCGGGACAGTCAGCTCCAGCATTTA. This encodes CASSYRDSQLQHL.

Details on this clonotype: The junction differs from germline at one of its ends, possibly a read error. The chain carries TRBV12-3 or TRBV12-4 and TRBJ2-5; maybe TRBD2 (5 bases). This CDR3 is built from 15 residues. CDR3: CVSSPYPGIEETQYF. CDR3 bases: TGTGTCAGCAGCCCCTACCCCGGGATCGAAGAGACCCAGTACTTC.

This clonotype was observed at least ten times. The V gene is TRBV5-1, the J gene TRBJ2-7, with 8 bases aligning to TRBD2. V lost 3 bases to trimming and J lost 9 bases; unmatched junction nucleotides: 8. In germline, CDR1 is SGHRS, CDR2 YFSETQ. There are 13 residues in the CDR3. CDR3 sequence (DNA): TGCGCCAGCAGCTCCGATAGCGGGATCGGGCAGTACTTC. It translates to CASSSDSGIGQYF.

The chain joins TRBV11-2 to TRBJ2-1, with 10 bases matching TRBD2. CDR1 SGHAT and CDR2 FQNNGV come from the germline V gene. The J segment lost 10 bases and the V segment lost 5 bases, leaving 8 bases of the junction unmatched. The CDR3 covers 14 residues. CDR3 amino acids: CASSILAGKGEQFF. The CDR3 nucleotides are TGTGCCAGCAGCATACTAGCGGGGAAAGGCGAGCAGTTCTTC.

A word on this clonotype: The junction does not match germline at one end; this may be a read error. This chain connects TRBV5-6 to TRBJ2-2, with D possibly called TRBD1 or TRBD2 (5 bases each). From germline, CDR1 is SGHDT and CDR2 YYEEEE. This CDR3 contains 15 residues. Written as DNA, the CDR3 is TGTGCCGGCAGTTTGGCACCCAGAGTCACTGGGGGGCTGTTTTTT. Translation: CAGSLAPRVTGGLFF.

In its sample, this clonotype is medium-sized. V usage is TRBV7-8 and J usage is TRBJ2-5; 10 positions agree with TRBD2. V was clipped by 1 base and J by 2 bases; unmatched bases: 10. Germline V gene data show CDR1 as SGHVS and CDR2 as FQNEAQ. This CDR3 spans 18 amino acids. The CDR3 reads CASSLGGPSGSYQETQYF. The CDR3 nucleotides are TGTGCCAGCAGCTTAGGGGGACCTAGCGGGAGTTATCAAGAGACCCAGTACTTC. Full variable domain (rest looked up from reference TRBV7-8 and TRBJ2-5): GAGVSQSPRYKVAKRGQDVALRCDPISGHVSLFWYQQALGQGPEFLTYFQNEAQLDKSGLPSDRFFAERPEGSVSTLKIQRTQQEDSAVYLCASSLGGPSGSYQETQYFGPGTRLLVL.

On this clonotype itself: The CDR3 does not end in the conserved phenylalanine or tryptophan, so this is likely a read error. The rearrangement joins TRBV4-3 to TRBJ2-3, with 12 positions matching TRBD2. The V and J ends lost 0 bases and 5 bases, in that order; junction bases with no gene match: 9. In germline, CDR1 is LGHNA, CDR2 YSLEER. The CDR3 totals 18 residues. The CDR3 DNA sequence: TGCGCCAGCAGCCAAGAGGGTCTAGCGGGAGGGCCAAAAGATACGCAGTATTCT. The encoded protein is CASSQEGLAGGPKDTQYS.

As regards this clonotype: At one end the junction does not follow the germline gene, possibly because of a read error. The V call is TRBV11-2, the J call TRBJ1-5; unclear D gene. CDR3 length: 15 residues. The V gene's germline CDR1 is SGHAT and CDR2 FQNNGV. CDR3 sequence: CASSLETSPFQPQNF. The CDR3 DNA reads as TGTGCCAGCAGCTTAGAGACATCCCCGTTTCAGCCCCAGAATTTT.

CDR3 in amino acids: CANSQNVAGVRDEQFF. The CDR3 DNA reads TGCGCCAACAGTCAAAACGTAGCGGGAGTCAGAGATGAGCAGTTCTTC. This chain connects TRBV4-3 to TRBJ2-1; TRBD2 agrees at 9 bases. The CDR3 consists of 16 residues. Germline assignment: CDR1 LGHNA and CDR2 YSLEER. V dropped 10 bases and J dropped 8; count of bases not matched to a gene: 18.